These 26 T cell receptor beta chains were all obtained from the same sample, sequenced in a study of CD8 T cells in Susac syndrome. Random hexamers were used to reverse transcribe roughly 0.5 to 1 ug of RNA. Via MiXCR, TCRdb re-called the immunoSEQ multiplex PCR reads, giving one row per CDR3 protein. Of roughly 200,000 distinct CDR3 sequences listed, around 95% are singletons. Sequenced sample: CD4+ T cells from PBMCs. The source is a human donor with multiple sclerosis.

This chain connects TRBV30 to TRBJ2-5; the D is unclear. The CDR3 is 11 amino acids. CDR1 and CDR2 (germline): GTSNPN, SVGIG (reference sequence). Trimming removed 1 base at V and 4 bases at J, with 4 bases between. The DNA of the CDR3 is TGTGCCTGGAGTGGGGCAGAGACCCAGTACTTC. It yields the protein CAWSGAETQYF. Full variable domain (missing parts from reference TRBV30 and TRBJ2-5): SQTIHQWPATLVQPVGSPLSLECTVEGTSNPNLYWYRQAAGRGLQLLFYSVGIGQISSEVPQNLSASRPQDRQFILSSKKLLLSDSGFYLCAWSGAETQYFGPGTRLLVL.

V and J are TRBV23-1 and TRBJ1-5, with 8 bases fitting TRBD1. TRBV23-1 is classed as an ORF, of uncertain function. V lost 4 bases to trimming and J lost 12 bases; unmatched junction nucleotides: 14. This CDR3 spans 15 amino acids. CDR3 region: CASSRGTGSMTGQHF. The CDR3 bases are TGCGCCAGCAGTCGGGGGACAGGTAGTATGACTGGCCAGCATTTT.

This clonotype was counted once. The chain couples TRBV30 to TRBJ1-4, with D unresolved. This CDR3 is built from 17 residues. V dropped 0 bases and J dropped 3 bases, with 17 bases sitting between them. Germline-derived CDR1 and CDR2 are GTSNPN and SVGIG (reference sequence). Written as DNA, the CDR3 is TGTGCCTGGAGTGTCCCTGGGGTAGGGCGCTCTAATGAAAAACTGTTTTTT. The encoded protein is CAWSVPGVGRSNEKLFF.

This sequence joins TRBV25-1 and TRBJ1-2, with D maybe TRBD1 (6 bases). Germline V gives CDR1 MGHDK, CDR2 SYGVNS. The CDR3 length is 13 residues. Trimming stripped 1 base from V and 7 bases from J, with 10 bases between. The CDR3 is CASSEFGRGGYTF. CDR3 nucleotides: TGTGCCAGCAGTGAATTTGGCAGGGGTGGCTACACCTTC.

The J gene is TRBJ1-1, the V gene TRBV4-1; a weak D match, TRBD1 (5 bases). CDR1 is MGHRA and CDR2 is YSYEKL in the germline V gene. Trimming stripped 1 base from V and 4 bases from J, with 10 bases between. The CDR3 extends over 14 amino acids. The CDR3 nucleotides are TGCGCCAGCAGCCAAGGGGGGGGATTCACTGAAGCTTTCTTT. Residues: CASSQGGGFTEAFF.

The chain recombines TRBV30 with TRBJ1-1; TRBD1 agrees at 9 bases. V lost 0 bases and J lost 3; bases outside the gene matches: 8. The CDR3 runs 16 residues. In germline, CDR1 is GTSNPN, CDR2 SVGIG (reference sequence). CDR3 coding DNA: TGTGCCTGGAGTGTATGGCCGACAGGGGGTGACACTGAAGCTTTCTTT. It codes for CAWSVWPTGGDTEAFF. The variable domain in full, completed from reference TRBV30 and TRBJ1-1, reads SQTIHQWPATLVQPVGSPLSLECTVEGTSNPNLYWYRQAAGRGLQLLFYSVGIGQISSEVPQNLSASRPQDRQFILSSKKLLLSDSGFYLCAWSVWPTGGDTEAFFGQGTRLTVV.

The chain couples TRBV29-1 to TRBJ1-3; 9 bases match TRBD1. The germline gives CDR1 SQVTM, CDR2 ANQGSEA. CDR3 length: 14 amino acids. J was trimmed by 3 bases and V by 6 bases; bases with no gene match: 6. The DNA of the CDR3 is TGCAGCGTAGATACAGGGGGCCTTGGAAACACCATATATTTT. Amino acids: CSVDTGGLGNTIYF.

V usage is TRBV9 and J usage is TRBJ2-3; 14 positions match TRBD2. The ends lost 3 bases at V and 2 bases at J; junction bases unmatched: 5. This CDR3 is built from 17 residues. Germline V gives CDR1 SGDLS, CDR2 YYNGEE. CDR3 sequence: CASSAGTSGGYTDTQYF. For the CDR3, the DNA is TGTGCCAGCAGCGCGGGGACTAGCGGGGGATACACAGATACGCAGTATTTT.

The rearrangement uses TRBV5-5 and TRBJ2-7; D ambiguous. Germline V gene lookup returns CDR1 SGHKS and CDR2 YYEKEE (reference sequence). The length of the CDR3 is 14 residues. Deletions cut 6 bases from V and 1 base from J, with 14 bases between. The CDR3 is CASTTESFSYEQYF. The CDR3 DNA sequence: TGTGCCAGCACCACAGAAAGTTTTTCCTACGAGCAGTACTTC.

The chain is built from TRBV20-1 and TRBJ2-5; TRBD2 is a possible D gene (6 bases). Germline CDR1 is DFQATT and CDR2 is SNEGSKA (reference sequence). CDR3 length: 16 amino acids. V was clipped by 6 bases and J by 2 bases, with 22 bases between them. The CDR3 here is CSANGGPGTSQETQYF. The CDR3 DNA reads TGCAGTGCGAACGGGGGACCGGGGACTTCACAAGAGACCCAGTACTTC.

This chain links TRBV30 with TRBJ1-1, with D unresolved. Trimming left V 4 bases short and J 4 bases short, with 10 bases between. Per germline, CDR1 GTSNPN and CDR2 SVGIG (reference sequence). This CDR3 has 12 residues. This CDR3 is CAWIRGFTEAFF. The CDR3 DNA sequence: TGTGCCTGGATACGAGGGTTCACTGAAGCTTTCTTT. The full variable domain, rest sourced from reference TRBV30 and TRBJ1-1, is SQTIHQWPATLVQPVGSPLSLECTVEGTSNPNLYWYRQAAGRGLQLLFYSVGIGQISSEVPQNLSASRPQDRQFILSSKKLLLSDSGFYLCAWIRGFTEAFFGQGTRLTVV.

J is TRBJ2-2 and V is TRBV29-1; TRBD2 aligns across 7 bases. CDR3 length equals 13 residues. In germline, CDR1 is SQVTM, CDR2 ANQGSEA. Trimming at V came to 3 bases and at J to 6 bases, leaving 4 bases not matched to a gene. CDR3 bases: TGCAGCGTTGAGGGTCTAGCGGCCGGGGAGCTGTTTTTT. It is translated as CSVEGLAAGELFF.

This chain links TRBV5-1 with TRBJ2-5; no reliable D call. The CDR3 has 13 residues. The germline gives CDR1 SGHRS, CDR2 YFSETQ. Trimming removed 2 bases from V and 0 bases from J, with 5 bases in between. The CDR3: CASSLLYQETQYF. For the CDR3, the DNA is TGCGCCAGCAGCTTACTGTACCAAGAGACCCAGTACTTC.

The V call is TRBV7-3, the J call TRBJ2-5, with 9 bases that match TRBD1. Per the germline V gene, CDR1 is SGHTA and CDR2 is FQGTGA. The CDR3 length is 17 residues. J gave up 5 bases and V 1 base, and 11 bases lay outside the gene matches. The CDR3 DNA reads TGTGCCAGCAGCTTAATGGGGACAGGGCTGGTTGGGGAGACCCAGTACTTC. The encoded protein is CASSLMGTGLVGETQYF. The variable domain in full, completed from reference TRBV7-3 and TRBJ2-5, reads GAGVSQTPSNKVTEKGKYVELRCDPISGHTALYWYRQSLGQGPEFLIYFQGTGAADDSGLPNDRFFAVRPEGSVSTLKIQRTERGDSAVYLCASSLMGTGLVGETQYFGPGTRLLVL.

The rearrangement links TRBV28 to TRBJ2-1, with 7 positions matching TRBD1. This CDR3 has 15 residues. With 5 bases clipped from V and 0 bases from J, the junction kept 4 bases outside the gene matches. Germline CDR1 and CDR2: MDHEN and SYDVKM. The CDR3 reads CASSQTGPSYNEQFF. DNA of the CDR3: TGTGCCAGCAGTCAGACAGGGCCCTCCTACAATGAGCAGTTCTTC. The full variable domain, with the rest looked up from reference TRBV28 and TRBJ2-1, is DVKVTQSSRYLVKRTGEKVFLECVQDMDHENMFWYRQDPGLGLRLIYFSYDVKMKEKGDIPEGYSVSREKKERFSLILESASTNQTSMYLCASSQTGPSYNEQFFGPGTRLTVL.

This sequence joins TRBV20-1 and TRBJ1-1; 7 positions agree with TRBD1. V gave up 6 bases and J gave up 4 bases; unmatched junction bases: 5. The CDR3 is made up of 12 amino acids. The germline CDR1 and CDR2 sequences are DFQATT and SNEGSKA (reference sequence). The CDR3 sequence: CSATGYSTEAFF. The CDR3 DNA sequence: TGCAGTGCGACAGGGTATAGCACTGAAGCTTTCTTT.

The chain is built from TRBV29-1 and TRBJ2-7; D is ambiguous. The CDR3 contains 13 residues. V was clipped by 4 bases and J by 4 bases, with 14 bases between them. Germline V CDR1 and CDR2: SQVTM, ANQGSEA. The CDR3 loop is CSVAGKDPYEQYF. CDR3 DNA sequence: TGCAGCGTTGCCGGTAAGGATCCTTACGAGCAGTACTTC.

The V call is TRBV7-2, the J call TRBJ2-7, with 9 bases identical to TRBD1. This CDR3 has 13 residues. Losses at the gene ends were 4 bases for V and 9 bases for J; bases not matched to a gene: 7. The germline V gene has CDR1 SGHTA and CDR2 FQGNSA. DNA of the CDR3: TGTGCCAGCAGCTGGACAGGGGTACAAGGGCAGTACTTC. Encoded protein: CASSWTGVQGQYF.

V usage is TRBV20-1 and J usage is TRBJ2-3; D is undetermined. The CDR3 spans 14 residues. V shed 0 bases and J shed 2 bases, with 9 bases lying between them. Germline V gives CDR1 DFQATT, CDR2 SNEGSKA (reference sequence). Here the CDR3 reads CSARDLPPTDTQYF. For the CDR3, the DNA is TGCAGTGCTAGAGATCTACCCCCCACAGATACGCAGTATTTT.

CDR3 nucleotide sequence: TGTGCCAGCAGTCAAGGGCTACAAGCTAACTATGGCTACACCTTC. It yields the protein CASSQGLQANYGYTF. The chain joins TRBV11-2 to TRBJ1-2; no firm D call. Germline loops: CDR1 SGHAT, CDR2 FQNNGV. The CDR3 totals 15 residues. Trimming stripped 6 bases from V and 0 bases from J, with 14 bases between.

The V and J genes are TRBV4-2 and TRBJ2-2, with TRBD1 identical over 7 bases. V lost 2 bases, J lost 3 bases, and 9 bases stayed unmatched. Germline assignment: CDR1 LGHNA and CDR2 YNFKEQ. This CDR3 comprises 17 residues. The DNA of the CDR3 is TGTGCCAGCAGCCAAAGGCCGGGGCAGGGGGACACCGGGGAGCTGTTTTTT. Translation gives CASSQRPGQGDTGELFF.

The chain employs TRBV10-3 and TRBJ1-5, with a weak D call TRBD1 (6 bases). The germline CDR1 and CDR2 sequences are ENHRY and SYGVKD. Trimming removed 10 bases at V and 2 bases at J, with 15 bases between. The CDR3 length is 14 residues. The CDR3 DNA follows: TGTGCCACCGAAGGGGGAATAGGCAATCAGCCCCAGCATTTT. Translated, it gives CATEGGIGNQPQHF.

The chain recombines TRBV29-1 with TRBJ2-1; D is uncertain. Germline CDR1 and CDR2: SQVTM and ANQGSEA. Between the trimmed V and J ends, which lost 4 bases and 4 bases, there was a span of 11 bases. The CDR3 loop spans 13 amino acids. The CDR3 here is CSVGQAPYNEQFF. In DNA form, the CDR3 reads TGCAGCGTTGGGCAAGCCCCTTACAATGAGCAGTTCTTC.

The CDR3 protein is CASSPLRDTYQLFF. CDR3 bases: TGTGCCAGCAGCCCCCTCCGAGACACATATCAACTGTTCTTC. The V gene is TRBV7-3, the J gene TRBJ2-1; D is ambiguous. Looked up from germline, CDR1 is SGHTA and CDR2 is FQGTGA. The V end lost 5 bases, the J end lost 15 bases, and 23 bases lay between the germline ends. CDR3 length: 14 residues. Complete variable domain (other parts from reference TRBV7-3 and TRBJ2-1): GAGVSQTPSNKVTEKGKYVELRCDPISGHTALYWYRQSLGQGPEFLIYFQGTGAADDSGLPNDRFFAVRPEGSVSTLKIQRTERGDSAVYLCASSPLRDTYQLFFGPGTRLTVL.

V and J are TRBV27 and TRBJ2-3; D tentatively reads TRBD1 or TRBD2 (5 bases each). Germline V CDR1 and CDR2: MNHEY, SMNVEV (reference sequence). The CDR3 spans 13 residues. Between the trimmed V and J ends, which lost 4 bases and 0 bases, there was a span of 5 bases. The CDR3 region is CASSWDSTDTQYF. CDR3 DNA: TGTGCCAGCAGTTGGGACAGCACAGATACGCAGTATTTT.

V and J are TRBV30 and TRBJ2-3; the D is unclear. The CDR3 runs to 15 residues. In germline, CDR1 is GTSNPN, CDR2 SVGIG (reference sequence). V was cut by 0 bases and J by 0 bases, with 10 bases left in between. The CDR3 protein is CAWSVQRPSTDTQYF. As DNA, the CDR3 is TGTGCCTGGAGTGTACAGCGACCTAGCACAGATACGCAGTATTTT.